The rows below give T cell receptor beta chains drawn from one sample of a study of early T cells in non-severe SARS-CoV-2 infection. One entry per CDR3 protein results from TCRdb running MiXCR on the 5' RACE reads. The sample contains fewer than 85,000 distinct CDR3 sequences, about 11% of which appear only once. Sequenced material: whole blood, taken at baseline. These receptors all stem from an adult who was a healthcare worker with PCR-confirmed SARS-CoV-2 infection or an uninfected control (not recorded which). CDR3s include the opening cysteine and the closing phenylalanine or tryptophan. The D gene is left open where the match is weak. Some rows mark clone size as missing; the rest say once, few, many or name a class of expanded clone.

>many|NA|TRBJ1-2|TRBV10-2
CASSAGGGGYGYTF
TGCGCCAGCAGTGCCGGGGGGGGCGGCTATGGCTACACCTTC
>few|NA|TRBJ2-1|TRBV29-1
CSARTSYNEQFF
TGCAGCGCTAGGACATCCTACAATGAGCAGTTCTTC
>NA|NA|TRBJ2-7|TRBV5-1
CASSSAAEQYF
TGCGCCAGCAGCTCGGCAGCCGAGCAGTACTTC
>few|NA|TRBJ2-7|TRBV28
CASSLPRGATYEQYF
TGTGCCAGCAGTTTACCCAGGGGTGCTACCTACGAGCAGTACTTC
>few|TRBD2|TRBJ2-3|TRBV2
CASSGNGGADTQYF
TGTGCCAGCAGTGGGAACGGGGGGGCAGATACGCAGTATTTT
>few|TRBD1|TRBJ1-6|TRBV7-2
CATTGGNNSPLHF
TGTGCCACGACAGGGGGTAATAATTCACCCCTCCACTTT
>NA|NA|TRBJ2-5|TRBV6-2/TRBV6-3
CASSYGHGTQYF
TGTGCCAGCAGTTACGGCCATGGGACCCAGTACTTC
>NA|TRBD1|TRBJ1-6|TRBV7-9
CASSQAGGNSPLHF
TGTGCCAGCAGCCAAGCAGGGGGCAATTCACCCCTCCACTTT
>few|TRBD2|TRBJ2-5|TRBV15
CATSRDLAGGGETQYF
TGTGCCACCAGCAGGGATTTAGCGGGGGGTGGAGAGACCCAGTACTTC
>NA|TRBD1|TRBJ1-2|TRBV5-6
CASSFQGSTGTSLGYTF
TGTGCCAGCAGCTTCCAAGGGTCGACAGGGACCTCTCTTGGCTACACCTTC
>few|TRBD1|TRBJ1-1|TRBV12-3/TRBV12-4
CASSLQQTGAGTEAFF
TGTGCCAGCAGTTTACAGCAGACAGGGGCAGGCACTGAAGCTTTCTTT
>few|NA|TRBJ2-2|TRBV20-1
CSAFDTGRTGELFF
TGCAGTGCTTTCGACACAGGGAGAACCGGGGAGCTGTTTTTT
>NA|TRBD2|TRBJ2-3|TRBV28
CASSLSGGTTDTQYF
TGTGCCAGCAGTTTAAGCGGGGGTACCACAGATACGCAGTATTTT
>few|NA|TRBJ2-1|TRBV6-4
CAVEQDNEQFF
TGTGCTGTGGAACAAGACAATGAGCAGTTCTTC
>NA|NA|TRBJ2-1|TRBV3-2
CASSQVQMGAYNEQFF
TGTGCCAGCAGCCAAGTTCAGATGGGGGCCTACAATGAGCAGTTCTTC
>many|NA|TRBJ1-1|TRBV7-9
CASSSSQGPEAFF
TGTGCCAGCAGCTCATCCCAGGGCCCTGAAGCTTTCTTT
>NA|NA|TRBJ1-3|TRBV7-8
CASSLAGGSGNTIYF
TGTGCCAGCAGCTTAGCGGGGGGCTCTGGAAACACCATATATTTT
>NA|NA|TRBJ2-2|TRBV29-1
CSVGAGSDTGELFF
TGCAGCGTTGGGGCAGGGAGCGACACCGGGGAGCTGTTTTTT
>many|NA|TRBJ2-3|TRBV19
CASSRGLSTDTQYF
TGTGCCAGTAGTAGGGGGCTTAGCACAGATACGCAGTATTTT
>few|NA|TRBJ1-2|TRBV28
CATLPRRYGYTF
TGTGCCACCCTTCCACGGAGGTATGGTTACACCTTC
>many|TRBD1|TRBJ1-1|TRBV4-2
CASSPLLTGAITEAFF
TGTGCCAGCAGCCCCCTCCTGACAGGGGCCATCACTGAAGCTTTCTTT
>NA|TRBD1|TRBJ2-1|TRBV7-8
CASSIRWTGPVEGEQFF
TGTGCCAGCAGCATCCGGTGGACAGGGCCGGTGGAGGGTGAGCAGTTCTTC
>NA|TRBD1|TRBJ1-2|TRBV19
CASSGLDRAANYGYTF
TGTGCCAGTAGTGGATTAGACAGGGCAGCTAACTATGGCTACACCTTC
>many|TRBD1|TRBJ1-5|TRBV5-5
CASSSDRGNQPQHF
TGTGCCAGCAGCTCAGACAGGGGAAACCAGCCCCAGCATTTT
>few|NA|TRBJ2-1|TRBV18
CASSPSSRDVMVYNEQFF
TGTGCCAGCTCACCGAGTTCTAGGGACGTGATGGTCTACAATGAGCAGTTCTTC
>NA|NA|TRBJ2-2|TRBV20-1
CSARDHGGDRGELFF
TGCAGTGCTAGAGATCATGGTGGGGATCGCGGGGAGCTGTTTTTT
>NA|NA|TRBJ1-5|TRBV2
CASSEALDNQPQHF
TGTGCCAGCAGTGAAGCGCTTGACAATCAGCCCCAGCATTTT
>many|NA|TRBJ2-5|TRBV19
CASSMESTKETQYF
TGTGCCAGTAGTATGGAGAGTACCAAAGAGACCCAGTACTTC